A single sample is the source of the 25 T cell receptor beta chains below, sequenced in a study of shared clonotypes between healthy human individuals. Naivety among CD8 cells was defined by CD45RO negativity and positive CCR7 selection, thereby excluding terminally differentiated effector memory CD45RA+ cells. Clones were sequenced by immunoSEQ multiplex PCR, and TCRdb holds only the in-frame ones, with some missing. The sample has 760,000 or so clones, 96% seen once. What was sequenced was naive CD8+ T cells sorted from blood. The receptors come from a man younger than 40 in good health.

This chain joins TRBV7-9 and TRBJ1-1; perhaps TRBD1 as D (5 bases). CDR3 length: 14 residues. Per germline, CDR1 SEHNR and CDR2 FQNEAQ (reference sequence). Trimming stripped 4 bases from V and 5 bases from J, with 14 bases between. CDR3 bases: TGTGCCAGCAGCTCCGGACAAGGGATGACTGAAGCTTTCTTT. Amino acids: CASSSGQGMTEAFF.

The rearrangement uses TRBV6-5 and TRBJ2-5; maybe TRBD2 (5 bases). Germline CDR1 is MNHEY and CDR2 is SVGAGI. This CDR3 has 14 amino acids. With 1 base removed from V and 2 bases from J, the gap between germline ends came to 8 bases. The CDR3 DNA is TGTGCCAGCAGTTACTTCGGGGTGCAAGAGACCCAGTACTTC. As protein: CASSYFGVQETQYF.

The rearrangement links TRBV6-6 to TRBJ2-1; no definite D call. The ends were cut back, 2 bases at V and 5 bases at J, with 13 bases in the middle. This CDR3 has 15 amino acids. The germline gives CDR1 MNHNY, CDR2 SVGAGI (reference sequence). CDR3 DNA: TGTGCCAGCAGTTACATCTTGGAGCATCACAATGAGCAGTTCTTC. Translated: CASSYILEHHNEQFF.

The rearrangement links TRBV27 to TRBJ2-3; 9 bases agree with TRBD2. The V gene's germline CDR1 is MNHEY and CDR2 SMNVEV (reference sequence). After removal of 8 bases from V and 2 bases from J, the junction contained 17 bases not matched to a gene. The CDR3 length is 18 residues. The CDR3 protein is CASRAELATSGVTDTQYF. CDR3 nucleotides: TGTGCCAGCCGGGCTGAGTTGGCGACTAGCGGAGTCACAGATACGCAGTATTTT.

The rearrangement uses TRBV7-3 and TRBJ2-1; 7 nucleotides agree with TRBD2. Unmatched junction bases numbered 6, after V lost 4 bases and J lost 0 bases. Germline V gene sequence: CDR1 SGHTA, CDR2 FQGTGA. CDR3 size: 16 residues. The CDR3 sequence is CASSSSSGRSYNEQFF. CDR3 sequence (DNA): TGTGCCAGCAGCTCTTCTAGCGGACGCTCCTACAATGAGCAGTTCTTC.

As to this clone: Other DNA sequences in the same sample also yield this CDR3. The genes are TRBV27 and TRBJ2-7; 7 bases line up with TRBD2. V shed 4 bases, J shed 0 bases, and the junction held 9 bases outside the gene matches. This CDR3 is built from 16 residues. CDR1 MNHEY and CDR2 SMNVEV come from the germline V gene (reference sequence). The CDR3 is CASSSLLAPSSYEQYF. CDR3 coding DNA: TGTGCCAGCAGTTCGTTACTAGCGCCGAGCTCCTACGAGCAGTACTTC.

This chain uses TRBV27 with TRBJ2-3, with 7 nucleotides matching TRBD2. The germline V gene has CDR1 MNHEY and CDR2 SMNVEV (reference sequence). Trimming took 6 bases from V and 0 from J; bases not matched to a gene: 6. The CDR3 is 15 residues long. CDR3 coding DNA: TGTGCCAGCAGACCCACGGGGGGAAGCACAGATACGCAGTATTTT. This gives the protein CASRPTGGSTDTQYF.

V is TRBV18 and J is TRBJ2-7, with D unresolved. V was trimmed by 3 bases and J by 5 bases, leaving 8 bases between them. The CDR3 consists of 12 residues. Looked up from germline, CDR1 is KGHSH and CDR2 is LQKENI. The CDR3 protein is CASSPSPDEQYF. CDR3 DNA: TGTGCCAGCTCACCCAGCCCCGACGAGCAGTACTTC.

The chain joins TRBV6-1 to TRBJ2-7; 7 bases agree with TRBD1. The V segment lost 8 bases and the J segment 3 bases; nucleotides outside the gene matches: 7. From germline, CDR1 is MNHNS and CDR2 SASEGT. The CDR3 is 13 residues long. The CDR3 nucleotides read TGTGCCAGCGGACACAGGGGAGTCTACGAGCAGTACTTC. Protein: CASGHRGVYEQYF.

The chain uses TRBV2 and TRBJ2-7; 9 positions match TRBD1. The germline gives CDR1 SNHLY, CDR2 FYNNEI. This CDR3 has 12 amino acids. Trimming took 9 bases from V and 2 from J; bases not matched to a gene: 2. CDR3 sequence: CARGQGTYEQYF. In DNA, the CDR3 is TGTGCCAGAGGACAGGGGACCTACGAGCAGTACTTC. The entire variable domain, with the rest obtained from reference TRBV2 and TRBJ2-7, is as follows: EPEVTQTPSHQVTQMGQEVILRCVPISNHLYFYWYRQILGQKVEFLVSFYNNEISEKSEIFDDQFSVERPDGSNFTLKIRSTKLEDSAMYFCARGQGTYEQYFGPGTRLTVT.

The gene calls are TRBV14 and TRBJ1-3, with D perhaps matching TRBD1 (6 bases). Germline CDR1 is SGHDN and CDR2 is FVKESK. The CDR3 length is 16 residues. Trimming left V 1 base short and J 6 bases short, with 16 bases between. The CDR3 DNA follows: TGTGCCAGCAGCCAAGGACAGGTTGAACCCGAAAACACCATATATTTT. This codes for CASSQGQVEPENTIYF. Together with reference TRBV14 and TRBJ1-3, the CDR3 gives the full variable domain: EAGVTQFPSHSVIEKGQTVTLRCDPISGHDNLYWYRRVMGKEIKFLLHFVKESKQDESGMPNNRFLAERTGGTYSTLKVQPAELEDSGVYFCASSQGQVEPENTIYFGEGSWLTVV.

The rearrangement joins TRBV7-9 to TRBJ2-1; TRBD2 agrees at 8 bases. The V gene end was trimmed by 5 bases and the J gene end by 8 bases; junction bases not matched to a gene: 11. Germline V gene lookup returns CDR1 SEHNR and CDR2 FQNEAQ (reference sequence). This CDR3 has 15 amino acids. This CDR3 is CASSRRAGGLHEQFF. CDR3 DNA sequence: TGTGCCAGCAGCCGGCGGGCGGGAGGATTGCATGAGCAGTTCTTC. The complete variable domain, with remaining parts taken from reference TRBV7-9 and TRBJ2-1, reads DTGVSQNPRHKITKRGQNVTFRCDPISEHNRLYWYRQTLGQGPEFLTYFQNEAQLEKSRLLSDRFSAERPKGSFSTLEIQRTEQGDSAMYLCASSRRAGGLHEQFFGPGTRLTVL.

The V gene is TRBV4-1, the J gene TRBJ1-2, with D possibly matching TRBD1 (5 bases). V lost 0 bases to trimming and J lost 4 bases, with 15 bases between them. This CDR3 comprises 16 residues. Germline values: CDR1 MGHRA, CDR2 YSYEKL. The CDR3 region is CASSQDRRGSSYGYTF. CDR3 coding DNA: TGCGCCAGCAGCCAAGATAGGAGGGGCTCGAGCTATGGCTACACCTTC.

Turning to this clone: Other DNA sequences of this sample code for an identical CDR3. The rearrangement joins TRBV6-4 to TRBJ2-1; 9 bases align to TRBD2. CDR1 is MRHNA, CDR2 SNTAGT, per germline. V gave up 3 bases and J gave up 2 bases; unmatched junction bases: 5. The CDR3 sequence is 16 residues long. The CDR3 sequence is CASSDRAGGPYNEQFF. The CDR3 DNA reads TGTGCCAGCAGTGATAGAGCGGGAGGCCCCTACAATGAGCAGTTCTTC.

The rearrangement uses TRBV9 and TRBJ2-1, with D perhaps TRBD2 (6 bases). V was shortened by 10 bases and J by 6 bases, with 26 bases between the two germline ends. In germline, CDR1 is SGDLS, CDR2 YYNGEE. The CDR3 extends over 16 amino acids. The CDR3 coding sequence is TGTGCCTGCGGGGAAGCGGAAACAGCAGGGCCCAATGAGCAGTTCTTC. It is translated as CACGEAETAGPNEQFF. Together with reference TRBV9 and TRBJ2-1, the CDR3 gives the full variable domain: DSGVTQTPKHLITATGQRVTLRCSPRSGDLSVYWYQQSLDQGLQFLIQYYNGEERAKGNILERFSAQQFPDLHSELNLSSLELGDSALYFCACGEAETAGPNEQFFGPGTRLTVL.

The chain uses TRBV11-2 and TRBJ2-1; no reliable D call. In germline, CDR1 is SGHAT, CDR2 FQNNGV. V lost 0 bases to trimming and J lost 2 bases, with 8 bases between them. The CDR3 consists of 15 residues. The CDR3 DNA follows: TGTGCCAGCAGCTTAGATCCGATGGCCTACAATGAGCAGTTCTTC. This gives the protein CASSLDPMAYNEQFF.

This chain links TRBV7-9 with TRBJ1-6; D gene uncertain. CDR3 size: 18 residues. The V end lost 0 bases, the J end lost 3 bases, and 15 bases lay between the germline ends. Germline-derived CDR1 and CDR2 are SEHNR and FQNEAQ (reference sequence). The CDR3 coding sequence is TGTGCCAGCAGCTTAGCCGTCGATGGAACCGTCTATAATTCACCCCTCCACTTT. Protein product: CASSLAVDGTVYNSPLHF.

The gene calls are TRBV30 and TRBJ2-5; maybe TRBD1 (5 bases). V was clipped by 2 bases and J by 5 bases, with 9 bases between them. Germline CDR1 GTSNPN, CDR2 SVGIG (reference sequence). CDR3 length: 12 residues. The CDR3 spells CAWSRGGETQYF. The DNA of the CDR3 is TGTGCCTGGAGTAGGGGTGGGGAGACCCAGTACTTC.

This rearrangement joins TRBV2 to TRBJ2-7; D remains unclear. CDR1 SNHLY and CDR2 FYNNEI come from the germline V gene. V lost 3 bases to trimming and J lost 1 base, with 16 bases between them. The CDR3 sequence is 16 residues long. DNA for the CDR3: TGTGCCAGCAGTGACAACTCACAGATAACATCCTACGAGCAGTACTTC. This gives the protein CASSDNSQITSYEQYF.

The gene calls are TRBV5-4 and TRBJ2-1; 11 bases align to TRBD2. V dropped 4 bases and J dropped 10; count of bases not matched to a gene: 10. Germline lookup yields CDR1 SGHNT and CDR2 YYREEE (reference sequence). The CDR3 covers 15 residues. The CDR3 nucleotides read TGTGCCAGCAGCGACACACTAGCGGGAGTTACGGAGCAGTTCTTC. Its translation: CASSDTLAGVTEQFF.

V and J are TRBV4-1 and TRBJ2-7; no clear D gene. Trimming stripped 4 bases from V and 6 bases from J, with 13 bases between. The CDR3 runs to 13 residues. The germline V gene encodes CDR1 MGHRA and CDR2 YSYEKL. The CDR3, as DNA: TGCGCCAGCAGCCTCAACCTAGATTTCGAGCAGTACTTC. It is translated as CASSLNLDFEQYF.

A single count supports this clone. V is TRBV6-9 and J is TRBJ2-1, with unresolved D. The CDR3 is 16 residues long. Germline CDR1 is MNHGY and CDR2 is SVAAGI. V was clipped by 8 bases and J by 3 bases, with 20 bases between them. CDR3 sequence reads: CASPIGWGLVYNEQFF. CDR3 in DNA: TGTGCCAGCCCGATTGGGTGGGGTCTCGTCTACAATGAGCAGTTCTTC.

CDR3 amino acids: CASSSLQGAAGELFF. CDR3 nucleotides: TGTGCCAGCAGTTCGTTACAGGGGGCTGCCGGGGAGCTGTTTTTT. The chain recombines TRBV27 with TRBJ2-2; 9 bases are shared with TRBD1. Trimming cost V 4 bases and J 6 bases; bases outside gene matches: 6. CDR1 MNHEY and CDR2 SMNVEV come from the germline V gene (reference sequence). This CDR3 comprises 15 residues.

With regard to this clone: This specimen includes other DNA sequences encoding the same CDR3. The chain uses TRBV7-8 and TRBJ2-7; D ambiguous. The CDR3 has 11 residues. Trimming removed 5 bases at V and 3 bases at J, with 5 bases between. From germline, CDR1 is SGHVS and CDR2 FQNEAQ. The CDR3 region has the DNA TGTGCCAGCAGCCCAAACTACGAGCAGTACTTC. Translation gives CASSPNYEQYF.

V and J are TRBV5-5 and TRBJ1-1, with D possibly matching TRBD1 (5 bases). V was pared by 4 bases and J by 1 base, with 14 bases between. Germline V gene data show CDR1 as SGHKS and CDR2 as YYEKEE (reference sequence). The CDR3 contains 15 residues. CDR3 nucleotides: TGTGCCAGCAGCCCCGGACCAGGGAGGAACACTGAAGCTTTCTTT. It codes for CASSPGPGRNTEAFF.